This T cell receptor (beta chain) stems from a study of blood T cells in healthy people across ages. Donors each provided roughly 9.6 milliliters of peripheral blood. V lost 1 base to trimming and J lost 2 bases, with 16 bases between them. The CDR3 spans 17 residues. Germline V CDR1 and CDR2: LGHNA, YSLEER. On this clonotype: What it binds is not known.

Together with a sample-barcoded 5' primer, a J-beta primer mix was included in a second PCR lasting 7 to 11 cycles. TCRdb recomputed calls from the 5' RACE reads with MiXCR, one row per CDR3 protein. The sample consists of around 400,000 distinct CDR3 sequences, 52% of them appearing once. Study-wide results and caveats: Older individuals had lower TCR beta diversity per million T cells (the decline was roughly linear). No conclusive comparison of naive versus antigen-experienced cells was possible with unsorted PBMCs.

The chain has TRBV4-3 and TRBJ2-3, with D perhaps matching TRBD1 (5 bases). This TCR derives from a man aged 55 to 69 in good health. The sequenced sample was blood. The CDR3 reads CASSQGVRADVTDTQYF. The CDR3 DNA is TGCGCCAGCAGCCAAGGGGTCAGGGCGGATGTCACAGATACGCAGTATTTT.